Below, 23 T cell receptor beta chains from the same sample are listed, as sequenced in a study of radiation and T cells in renal cell carcinoma. The treatment here: treatment-naive control, cytoreductive nephrectomy. Sequencing used immunoSEQ multiplex PCR; TCRdb keeps in-frame clones, though not all of them. The table records more than 15,000 clones, about three fifths of them present only once. The starting material was tumor tissue, obtained from a patient whose treatment was nephrectomy without radiotherapy. These receptors were obtained from a man aged 45 to 65 with renal cell carcinoma.

Judged by abundance, this clone is large. The chain recombines TRBV5-4 with TRBJ2-5, with unresolved D. V was cut by 0 bases and J by 4 bases, with 10 bases left in between. The CDR3 is 14 residues long. The V gene's germline CDR1 is SGHNT and CDR2 YYREEE (reference sequence). The chain's CDR3 is CASSLEASSETQYF. CDR3 bases: TGTGCCAGCAGCTTGGAAGCGAGCTCAGAGACCCAGTACTTC.

This clone was seen ten or more times. The chain couples TRBV6-5 to TRBJ2-2; D is possibly TRBD1 (6 bases). The length of the CDR3 is 16 residues. V lost 0 bases and J lost 2, with 10 bases in between. The germline CDR1 and CDR2 sequences are MNHEY and SVGAGI. CDR3 DNA: TGTGCCAGCAGTTACTCCCGGGACATCAACACCGGGGAGCTGTTTTTT. It yields the protein CASSYSRDINTGELFF.

This chain uses TRBV19 with TRBJ2-3, with 8 bases matching TRBD2. The length of the CDR3 is 15 residues. The V gene's germline CDR1 is LNHDA and CDR2 SQIVND (reference sequence). J lost 4 bases, V lost 4 bases, and 7 bases had no gene match. Here the CDR3 DNA reads TGTGCCAGTAGTAGTAGCGGGAATCCCGCAGATACGCAGTATTTT. Translated, it gives CASSSSGNPADTQYF.

The chain is built from TRBV27 and TRBJ2-1; 9 bases line up with TRBD2. The CDR3 totals 17 residues. CDR1 is MNHEY and CDR2 is SMNVEV in the germline V gene (reference sequence). Losses at the gene ends were 7 bases for V and 4 bases for J; bases not matched to a gene: 14. The CDR3 loop is CASTKLGGSGGYNEQFF. CDR3 DNA: TGTGCCAGCACTAAGCTCGGGGGTAGCGGGGGATACAATGAGCAGTTCTTC.

The chain has TRBV30 and TRBJ2-7; TRBD1 agrees at 11 bases. This CDR3 is 15 amino acids long. CDR1 GTSNPN and CDR2 SVGIG come from the germline V gene (reference sequence). Trimming took 2 bases from V and 3 from J; bases not matched to a gene: 6. Written as DNA, the CDR3 is TGTGCCTGGAGTCCCCACGGGACAGGGGGCTACGAGCAGTACTTC. It is translated as CAWSPHGTGGYEQYF.

This chain uses TRBV5-1 with TRBJ1-2; D not resolved. V lost 6 bases and J lost 3, with 18 bases in between. The CDR3 length is 15 residues. Germline lookup yields CDR1 SGHRS and CDR2 YFSETQ. CDR3 region: CASNPSDGSHYGYTF. The CDR3 DNA follows: TGCGCCAGCAATCCCTCGGACGGCTCACACTATGGCTACACCTTC. Based on the CDR3 plus reference TRBV5-1 and TRBJ1-2, the full variable domain is KAGVTQTPRYLIKTRGQQVTLSCSPISGHRSVSWYQQTPGQGLQFLFEYFSETQRNKGNFPGRFSGRQFSNSRSEMNVSTLELGDSALYLCASNPSDGSHYGYTFGSGTRLTVV.

This clone showed up just a few times. The chain couples TRBV18 to TRBJ1-5; 7 nucleotides line up with TRBD1. The V gene end was trimmed by 6 bases and the J gene end by 7 bases; junction bases not matched to a gene: 9. CDR3 length: 14 amino acids. Germline values: CDR1 KGHSH, CDR2 LQKENI. The CDR3 DNA follows: TGTGCCAGCTCGGTAGAACAGGGGCCCCAGCCCCAGCATTTT. Protein sequence: CASSVEQGPQPQHF.

The chain is built from TRBV2 and TRBJ2-5, with D unresolved. The CDR3 is 15 amino acids. Per the germline V gene, CDR1 is SNHLY and CDR2 is FYNNEI. V was cut by 1 base and J by 4 bases, with 13 bases left in between. The CDR3 coding sequence is TGTGCCAGCAGTGAAGGGCACAGAAGATCAGAGACCCAGTACTTC. Protein sequence: CASSEGHRRSETQYF. Supplemented by reference TRBV2 and TRBJ2-5, the full variable domain reads EPEVTQTPSHQVTQMGQEVILRCVPISNHLYFYWYRQILGQKVEFLVSFYNNEISEKSEIFDDQFSVERPDGSNFTLKIRSTKLEDSAMYFCASSEGHRRSETQYFGPGTRLLVL.

This sequence joins TRBV6-4 and TRBJ2-2, with unresolved D. The CDR3 runs 14 residues. The V gene lost 0 bases and the J gene lost 5 bases, with 7 bases spanning the gap. Germline lookup yields CDR1 MRHNA and CDR2 SNTAGT. CDR3 loop: CASSDSPGTGELFF. As DNA, the CDR3 is TGTGCCAGCAGTGACTCCCCCGGGACCGGGGAGCTGTTTTTT.

V usage is TRBV2 and J usage is TRBJ2-3; D unclear. The CDR3 runs 14 residues. Trimming stripped 8 bases from V and 2 bases from J, with 14 bases between. Germline V gives CDR1 SNHLY, CDR2 FYNNEI. The CDR3 region has the DNA TGTGCCAGCCATGCACGGATCCTCACAGATACGCAGTATTTT. It yields the protein CASHARILTDTQYF.

The chain uses TRBV7-9 and TRBJ2-7; D unresolved. Germline-derived CDR1 and CDR2 are SEHNR and FQNEAQ (reference sequence). Trimming cost V 3 bases and J 7 bases, with 7 bases left between them. This CDR3 is 11 amino acids long. The CDR3 DNA reads TGTGCCAGCAGCTTGGGGTTGGAGCAGTACTTC. Amino acids: CASSLGLEQYF.

The V call is TRBV7-2, the J call TRBJ1-5, with D hard to call. The germline gives CDR1 SGHTA, CDR2 FQGNSA. V lost 4 bases to trimming and J lost 0 bases, with 10 bases between them. The CDR3 is made up of 15 amino acids. The CDR3 spells CASSSGATSNQPQHF. The CDR3 DNA is TGTGCCAGCAGCTCGGGAGCGACTAGCAATCAGCCCCAGCATTTT.

The count of this clone is one. V is TRBV6-5 and J is TRBJ1-2, with D unclear. This CDR3 is 13 amino acids long. Germline V gene data show CDR1 as MNHEY and CDR2 as SVGAGI. V gave up 2 bases and J gave up 8 bases, with 12 bases separating them. The DNA for the CDR3 is TGTGCCAGCAGTTACGAGGGAAAGGAAGGCTACACCTTC. The encoded protein is CASSYEGKEGYTF.

This clone has a handful of counts. The V and J genes are TRBV11-3 and TRBJ2-7; TRBD1 matches 7 bases. The V segment lost 8 bases and the J segment 0 bases; nucleotides outside the gene matches: 1. This CDR3 comprises 12 residues. In germline, CDR1 is SGHNT, CDR2 YENEEA. In DNA form, the CDR3 reads TGTGCCAGCGGACAGGTCTCCTACGAGCAGTACTTC. Its protein product is CASGQVSYEQYF.

The rearrangement joins TRBV28 to TRBJ2-2; D is undetermined. Trimming left V 7 bases short and J 0 bases short, with 6 bases between. Germline CDR1 is MDHEN and CDR2 is SYDVKM. This CDR3 is built from 13 residues. CDR3 region: CASKTPNTGELFF. For the CDR3, the DNA is TGTGCCAGCAAAACCCCGAACACCGGGGAGCTGTTTTTT.

This clone came up a few times. The chain carries TRBV6-1 and TRBJ1-3, with D perhaps matching TRBD1 (6 bases). CDR1 MNHNS and CDR2 SASEGT come from the germline V gene. Trimming removed 0 bases from V and 0 bases from J, with 12 bases in between. This CDR3 has 17 amino acids. The CDR3 DNA reads as TGTGCCAGCAGTGAAGCGGTGTGGACAGTCTCTGGAAACACCATATATTTT. Translating it yields CASSEAVWTVSGNTIYF.

This clone counts as medium-sized. V and J are TRBV27 and TRBJ2-5, with D unresolved. V dropped 4 bases and J dropped 4 bases, with 10 bases sitting between them. Germline assignment: CDR1 MNHEY and CDR2 SMNVEV (reference sequence). The CDR3 length is 13 residues. The CDR3 loop reads CASSSSVIETQYF. The CDR3 DNA reads TGTGCCAGCAGTTCCTCCGTTATAGAGACCCAGTACTTC.

This clone has more than one count but fewer than ten. The J gene is TRBJ1-5, the V gene TRBV5-1, with 10 bases that match TRBD1. The CDR3 contains 16 residues. Germline-derived CDR1 and CDR2 are SGHRS and YFSETQ. J was trimmed by 4 bases and V by 4 bases; bases with no gene match: 8. This CDR3 reads CASSDIPGQGNQPQHF. CDR3 nucleotide sequence: TGCGCCAGCAGCGATATACCGGGACAGGGGAATCAGCCCCAGCATTTT.

This sequence joins TRBV30 and TRBJ2-7; TRBD2 matches at 8 bases. This CDR3 has 13 residues. From germline, CDR1 is GTSNPN and CDR2 SVGIG (reference sequence). The trim removed 4 bases at V and 3 bases at J, leaving 5 bases unmatched. The DNA of the CDR3 is TGTGCCTGGACTAGCGGGTGGAACTACGAGCAGTACTTC. Amino acids: CAWTSGWNYEQYF.

The rearrangement uses TRBV5-5 and TRBJ2-7; no reliable D call. The CDR3 totals 13 residues. V shed 0 bases and J shed 4 bases, with 8 bases lying between them. The germline CDR1 and CDR2 sequences are SGHKS and YYEKEE (reference sequence). CDR3 DNA sequence: TGTGCCAGCAGCTTGGCCCAGATTTACGAGCAGTACTTC. Translated, it gives CASSLAQIYEQYF.

This chain connects TRBV25-1 to TRBJ2-7; 7 bases agree with TRBD2. The CDR3 consists of 11 residues. The germline CDR1 and CDR2 sequences are MGHDK and SYGVNS. The junction had 0 bases not matched to a gene; V was cut back by 8 bases and J by 2 bases. CDR3 sequence (DNA): TGTGCCAGCGGGAGGGCCTACGAGCAGTACTTC. Its protein is CASGRAYEQYF.

The rearrangement joins TRBV11-2 to TRBJ1-2; tentatively, D is TRBD1 (5 bases). The CDR3 covers 12 residues. Trimming left V 5 bases short and J 6 bases short, with 10 bases between. CDR1 and CDR2 (germline): SGHAT, FQNNGV. This CDR3 reads CASSAQGNGYTF. In DNA form, the CDR3 reads TGTGCCAGCAGCGCGCAGGGAAATGGCTACACCTTC. The full variable domain, with the rest looked up from reference TRBV11-2 and TRBJ1-2, is EAGVAQSPRYKIIEKRQSVAFWCNPISGHATLYWYQQILGQGPKLLIQFQNNGVVDDSQLPKDRFSAERLKGVDSTLKIQPAKLEDSAVYLCASSAQGNGYTFGSGTRLTVV.

The rearrangement uses TRBV10-2 and TRBJ2-7; TRBD2 matches 8 bases. Looked up from germline, CDR1 is WSHSY and CDR2 is SAAADI. This CDR3 has 14 residues. V shed 4 bases, J shed 4 bases, and the junction held 6 bases outside the gene matches. The DNA for the CDR3 is TGCGCCAGCAGTGTCGCGCGGGAGGTTTACGAGCAGTACTTC. Its translation: CASSVAREVYEQYF.